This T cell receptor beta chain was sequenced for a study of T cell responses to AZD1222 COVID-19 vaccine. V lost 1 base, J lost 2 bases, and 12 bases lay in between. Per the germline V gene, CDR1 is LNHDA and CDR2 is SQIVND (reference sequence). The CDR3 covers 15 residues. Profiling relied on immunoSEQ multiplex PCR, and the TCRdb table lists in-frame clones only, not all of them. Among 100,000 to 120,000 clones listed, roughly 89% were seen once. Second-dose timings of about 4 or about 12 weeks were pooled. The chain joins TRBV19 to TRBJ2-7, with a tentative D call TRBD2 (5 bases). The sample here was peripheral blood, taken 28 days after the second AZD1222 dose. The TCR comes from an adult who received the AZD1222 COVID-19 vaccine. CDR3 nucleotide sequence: TGTGCCAGTAGTATAGGTCGGGGATCCACCTACGAGCAGTACTTC. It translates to CASSIGRGSTYEQYF.